This T cell receptor beta chain comes out of a study of blood T cells in healthy people across ages. The table lists this clonotype with a few counts. Antigen: not known. Trimming took 5 bases from V and 1 from J, leaving 16 bases between them. The CDR3 sequence is 16 residues long. Combining a sample-barcoded 5' primer with a J-beta primer mix, a second PCR ran for roughly 7 to 12 cycles. A template-switch adaptor containing 12 random nucleotides labeled each cDNA molecule. MiXCR was run by TCRdb on the 5' RACE reads, yielding one entry per CDR3 protein. The sample holds under 750,000 distinct CDR3 sequences, roughly 48% seen once. The study, taken as a whole, reports: A conclusive naive versus antigen-experienced comparison was prevented by the unsorted PBMCs.

The sequence was collected from a man older than 75 in good health. The chain employs TRBV12-3 or TRBV12-4 and TRBJ2-3; possible D gene TRBD1, 6 bases. Sequenced material: blood. The CDR3 DNA follows: TGTGCCAGCAGTAAGACCGGGACACTGCGCACAGATACGCAGTATTTT. Protein: CASSKTGTLRTDTQYF.